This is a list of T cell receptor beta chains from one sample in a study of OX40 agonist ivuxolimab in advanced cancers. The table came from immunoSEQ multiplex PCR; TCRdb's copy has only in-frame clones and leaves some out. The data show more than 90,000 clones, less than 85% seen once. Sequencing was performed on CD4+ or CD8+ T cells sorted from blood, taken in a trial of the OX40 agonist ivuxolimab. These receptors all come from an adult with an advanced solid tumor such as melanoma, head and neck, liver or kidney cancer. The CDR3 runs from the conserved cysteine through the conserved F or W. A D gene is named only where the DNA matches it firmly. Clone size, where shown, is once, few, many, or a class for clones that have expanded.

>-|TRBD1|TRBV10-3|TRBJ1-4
TGTGCCATCAGCCCGACAGGGGGTGGTGAAAAACTGTTTTTT
CAISPTGGGEKLFF
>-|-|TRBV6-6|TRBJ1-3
TGTGCCAGCAGCCCTCAGCGCTACTCTGGAAACACCATATATTTT
CASSPQRYSGNTIYF
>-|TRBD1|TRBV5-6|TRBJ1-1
TGTGCCAGCAGCTTACCCGGGACAGGGACCACTGAAGCTTTCTTT
CASSLPGTGTTEAFF
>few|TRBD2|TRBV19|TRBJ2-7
TGTGCCAGTCTGCGGGGGGCTGAGCAGTACTTC
CASLRGAEQYF
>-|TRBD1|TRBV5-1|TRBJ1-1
TGCGCCAGCAGCCTTACAGGGGGGAACACTGAAGCTTTCTTT
CASSLTGGNTEAFF
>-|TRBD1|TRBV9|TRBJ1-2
TGTGCCAGCAGCGTCAGTGGGGACCCGGACAGGGGGCTGGGGGGCTACACCTTC
CASSVSGDPDRGLGGYTF
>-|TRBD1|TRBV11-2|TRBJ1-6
TGTGCCAGCAGCCGACCTGGGACAGGTAGTTCACCCCTCCACTTT
CASSRPGTGSSPLHF
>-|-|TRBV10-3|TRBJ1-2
TGTGCCATCAGTGAAGGGGAGAGCTATGGCTACACCTTC
CAISEGESYGYTF
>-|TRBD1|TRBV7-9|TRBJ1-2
TGTGCCAGCAGCCAATCCGGGACAGCCTATGGCTACACCTTC
CASSQSGTAYGYTF
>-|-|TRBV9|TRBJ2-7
TGTGCCAGCAGCCTGGGCCCTAGCTCCTACGAGCAGTACTTC
CASSLGPSSYEQYF
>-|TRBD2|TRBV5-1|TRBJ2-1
TGCGCCAGCAGCTTGCTCCCCGGGACTAAAACCGACAATGAGCAGTTCTTC
CASSLLPGTKTDNEQFF
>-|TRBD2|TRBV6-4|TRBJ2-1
TGTGCCAGCAGCCCGGGGCGGGAGGGCCAGGGTGAGCAGTTCTTC
CASSPGREGQGEQFF
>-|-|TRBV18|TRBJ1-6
TGTGCCAGCTCACCACAAGGGGACTCACCCCTCCACTTT
CASSPQGDSPLHF
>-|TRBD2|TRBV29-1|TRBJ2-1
TGCAGCGCTGTGAGGACTAGGAAGAATGAGCAGTTCTTC
CSAVRTRKNEQFF
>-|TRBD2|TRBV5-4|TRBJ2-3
TGTGCCAGCAGCCAGACTAGCGGGAGTGCAGATACGCAGTATTTT
CASSQTSGSADTQYF
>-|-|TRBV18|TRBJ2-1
TGTGCCAGCTCCCGGGGTAGCGACTCTGGGGAGCAGTTCTTC
CASSRGSDSGEQFF
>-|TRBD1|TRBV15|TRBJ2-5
TGTGCCACCAGCAGGGCCCCAGGGGGACAAGAGACCCAGTACTTC
CATSRAPGGQETQYF
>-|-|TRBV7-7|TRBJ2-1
TGTGCCAGCAGCTTAGACAGCCCCGGGGAGCAGTTCTTC
CASSLDSPGEQFF
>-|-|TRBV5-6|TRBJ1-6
TGTGCCAGCAGCTTGGTGGAGTCACCCCTCCACTTT
CASSLVESPLHF
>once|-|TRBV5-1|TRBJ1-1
TGCGCCAGCAGCTACGGAGGGGGGTCCACTGAAGCTTTCTTT
CASSYGGGSTEAFF
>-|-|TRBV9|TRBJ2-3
TGTGCCAGCTCGGGAAGCACAGATACGCAGTATTTT
CASSGSTDTQYF
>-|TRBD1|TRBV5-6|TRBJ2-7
TGTGCCAGCAGTCCGACAGGGTTCTCCTACGAGCAGTACTTC
CASSPTGFSYEQYF
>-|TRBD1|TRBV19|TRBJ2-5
TGTGCCAGTAGTCGACAGGGGGCTGAAGGAGAGACCCAGTACTTC
CASSRQGAEGETQYF
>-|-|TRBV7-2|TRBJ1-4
TGTGCCAGCAGCTGGGGGTTGCCTAATGAAAAACTGTTTTTT
CASSWGLPNEKLFF